This T cell receptor (beta chain) was documented in a study of shared clonotypes between healthy human individuals. V was shortened by 5 bases and J by 5 bases, with 9 bases between the two germline ends. Germline CDR1 is SGHAT and CDR2 is FQNNGV. The CDR3 spans 12 residues. Overall study findings and caveats: The donor pool, a small one, limited the genetic and exposure-history diversity represented.

This clone appeared a few times. What it binds is not known. Other nucleotide sequences in the sample specify the same CDR3. Repertoires were generated with immunoSEQ multiplex PCR, while TCRdb's copy carries only in-frame clones and drops some. The table has 800,000 to 1,200,000 clones, around three quarters seen once; the top ten hold around 0.47%. The origin of this receptor is a man aged 18-30 years in good health. Some clones in this sample may be carry-over from other donors' samples. The sequencing sample was made of memory CD4+ T cells from PBMCs. As for subset: CD45RA-negative fraction. V is TRBV11-2 and J is TRBJ1-2; D remains unclear. The CDR3 loop reads CASSPEGYGYTF. The CDR3 DNA follows: TGTGCCAGCAGCCCGGAGGGTTATGGCTACACCTTC.